What follows are 28 T cell receptor beta chains derived from one specimen sequenced in a study of blood T cell repertoires in COVID-19. Here immunoSEQ multiplex PCR was the method, and the copy in TCRdb shows in-frame clones only, minus some. The sample includes around 330,000 clones, roughly nine tenths of them seen just once. Source material: PBMCs or T cells enriched from blood (not recorded which). The source is a man aged 60 to 69 who had recovered from COVID-19.

This clone was seen a handful of times. CDR3 in DNA: TGTGCCAGCAGCTTCGGCGGGCTGAACACCGGGGAGCTGTTTTTT. Translation gives CASSFGGLNTGELFF. The chain is built from TRBV7-3 and TRBJ2-2; TRBD2 is a possible D gene (5 bases). This CDR3 is 15 amino acids long. V was pared by 3 bases and J by 1 base, with 9 bases between. Germline V gene data show CDR1 as SGHTA and CDR2 as FQGTGA.

The V gene is TRBV18, the J gene TRBJ2-5, with a weak D call TRBD1 (5 bases). Trimming took off 3 bases at V and 0 bases at J, with 5 bases between the two ends. Germline V CDR1 and CDR2: KGHSH, LQKENI. The CDR3 is made up of 13 amino acids. CDR3 in amino acids: CASSPDNQETQYF. The DNA of the CDR3 is TGTGCCAGCTCACCGGACAACCAAGAGACCCAGTACTTC.

J is TRBJ2-2 and V is TRBV5-1, with 11 bases aligning to TRBD2. This CDR3 has 16 amino acids. Germline V gene data show CDR1 as SGHRS and CDR2 as YFSETQ. V was pared by 3 bases and J by 0 bases, with 1 base of the junction left unmatched. The CDR3: CASSSLAGANTGELFF. In DNA form, the CDR3 reads TGCGCCAGCAGCTCACTAGCGGGGGCGAACACCGGGGAGCTGTTTTTT.

The chain has TRBV6-2 or TRBV6-3 and TRBJ1-2, with 9 bases matching TRBD1. This CDR3 is built from 13 residues. In germline, CDR1 is MNHEY, CDR2 SVGEGT. V was pared by 1 base and J by 6 bases, with 0 bases of the junction left unmatched. The CDR3 nucleotides read TGTGCCAGCAGTTACTGGGACAGGGATGGCTACACCTTC. Translating gives CASSYWDRDGYTF.

V and J are TRBV9 and TRBJ2-7; a weak D match, TRBD1 (5 bases). V was trimmed by 0 bases and J by 4 bases, leaving 11 bases between them. In germline, CDR1 is SGDLS, CDR2 YYNGEE. This CDR3 has 14 residues. This CDR3 reads CASSVGAGLYEQYF. Written as DNA, the CDR3 is TGTGCCAGCAGCGTAGGCGCAGGGCTATACGAGCAGTACTTC.

The genes are TRBV7-9 and TRBJ2-2; weak D call: TRBD1 (7 bases). This CDR3 region has 14 residues. From germline, CDR1 is SEHNR and CDR2 FQNEAQ (reference sequence). V was pared by 4 bases and J by 4 bases, with 10 bases between. The CDR3 is CASSSQGGTGELFF. The CDR3 bases are TGTGCCAGCAGCTCGCAGGGGGGCACCGGGGAGCTGTTTTTT. The variable domain in full, completed from reference TRBV7-9 and TRBJ2-2, reads DTGVSQNPRHKITKRGQNVTFRCDPISEHNRLYWYRQTLGQGPEFLTYFQNEAQLEKSRLLSDRFSAERPKGSFSTLEIQRTEQGDSAMYLCASSSQGGTGELFFGEGSRLTVL.

In nucleotides, the CDR3 is TGTGCCAGCAGTCCCTATACAGGGGGGGACACTGAAGCTTTCTTT. Translating it yields CASSPYTGGDTEAFF. The chain couples TRBV28 to TRBJ1-1; 8 bases match TRBD1. Trimming at V came to 5 bases and at J to 3 bases, leaving 8 bases not matched to a gene. CDR3 length equals 15 residues. Germline CDR1 and CDR2: MDHEN and SYDVKM.

To note about this clone: This sample includes further DNA sequences coding for the same CDR3. The V call is TRBV28, the J call TRBJ2-7; the match to TRBD1 covers 8 bases. CDR1 is MDHEN and CDR2 is SYDVKM in the germline V gene. The CDR3 is 14 residues long. The trim removed 5 bases at V and 0 bases at J, leaving 3 bases unmatched. For the CDR3, the DNA is TGTGCCAGCAGTCGACAGGGGAGCTCCTACGAGCAGTACTTC. Protein: CASSRQGSSYEQYF.

This chain joins TRBV3-1 (or the pseudogene TRBV3-2) and TRBJ2-3, with 7 bases identical to TRBD2. CDR1 and CDR2 from the germline V gene are LGHDT and YNNKEL (reference sequence). This CDR3 contains 14 residues. Losses at the gene ends were 5 bases for V and 4 bases for J; bases not matched to a gene: 6. Here the CDR3 reads CASSLLASPDTQYF. For the CDR3, the DNA is TGTGCCAGCAGCTTACTAGCGTCCCCAGATACGCAGTATTTT.

The chain has TRBV12-5 and TRBJ2-3; D is perhaps TRBD1 (6 bases). The CDR3 totals 15 residues. Trimming stripped 4 bases from V and 0 bases from J, with 11 bases between. Per germline, CDR1 LGHNT and CDR2 FRNRAP. CDR3 sequence: CASGSGQTSTDTQYF. CDR3 DNA: TGTGCTAGTGGTTCCGGACAGACTAGCACAGATACGCAGTATTTT.

The chain combines TRBV11-2 with TRBJ2-1, with 8 bases lining up with TRBD1. The CDR3 runs to 18 residues. Losses at the gene ends were 4 bases for V and 0 bases for J; bases not matched to a gene: 11. CDR1 and CDR2 (germline): SGHAT, FQNNGV. The CDR3 sequence: CASSSRDRSPSSYNEQFF. The CDR3 nucleotides are TGTGCCAGCAGCTCCCGGGACAGGAGTCCGAGCTCCTACAATGAGCAGTTCTTC. Together with reference TRBV11-2 and TRBJ2-1, the CDR3 gives the full variable domain: EAGVAQSPRYKIIEKRQSVAFWCNPISGHATLYWYQQILGQGPKLLIQFQNNGVVDDSQLPKDRFSAERLKGVDSTLKIQPAKLEDSAVYLCASSSRDRSPSSYNEQFFGPGTRLTVL.

The chain employs TRBV11-2 and TRBJ2-1; 10 bases are shared with TRBD2. The CDR3 covers 17 residues. The trim removed 1 base at V and 5 bases at J, leaving 8 bases unmatched. Germline values: CDR1 SGHAT, CDR2 FQNNGV. CDR3 loop: CASSLVPPSGSDNEQFF. In DNA, the CDR3 is TGTGCCAGCAGCTTAGTCCCTCCTAGCGGGAGTGACAATGAGCAGTTCTTC.

The chain couples TRBV6-5 to TRBJ1-5; 8 positions match TRBD1. The J segment lost 8 bases and the V segment lost 2 bases, leaving 8 bases of the junction unmatched. This CDR3 has 15 amino acids. Germline V gene sequence: CDR1 MNHEY, CDR2 SVGAGI. Here the CDR3 DNA reads TGTGCCAGCAGTTACCGCAGGGGGCCCCGGGAGCCCCAGCATTTT. This translates into CASSYRRGPREPQHF.

This clone appeared once. V gene TRBV28 combines with J gene TRBJ2-7, with 10 bases matching TRBD2. Germline values: CDR1 MDHEN, CDR2 SYDVKM. With V trimmed by 5 bases and J by 5 bases, 3 bases remained unmatched. The CDR3 runs 13 residues. The CDR3 nucleotides are TGTGCCAGCAGTGGAGCGGGAGGGCACGAGCAGTACTTC. Translating it yields CASSGAGGHEQYF. Combining the CDR3 with reference TRBV28 and TRBJ2-7 gives the whole variable domain DVKVTQSSRYLVKRTGEKVFLECVQDMDHENMFWYRQDPGLGLRLIYFSYDVKMKEKGDIPEGYSVSREKKERFSLILESASTNQTSMYLCASSGAGGHEQYFGPGTRLTVT.

The rearrangement links TRBV5-1 to TRBJ1-3, with 9 bases aligning to TRBD1. The CDR3 consists of 15 residues. Germline lookup yields CDR1 SGHRS and CDR2 YFSETQ. Losses at the gene ends were 4 bases for V and 4 bases for J; bases not matched to a gene: 6. CDR3 bases: TGCGCCAGCAGCCCGGGGACAGGGCAAGGAAACACCATATATTTT. Translating gives CASSPGTGQGNTIYF. Looking up the rest from reference TRBV5-1 and TRBJ1-3 gives the full variable domain: KAGVTQTPRYLIKTRGQQVTLSCSPISGHRSVSWYQQTPGQGLQFLFEYFSETQRNKGNFPGRFSGRQFSNSRSEMNVSTLELGDSALYLCASSPGTGQGNTIYFGEGSWLTVV.

The rearrangement uses TRBV28 and TRBJ2-7, with 8 positions matching TRBD1. The junction had 14 bases not matched to a gene; V was cut back by 3 bases and J by 1 base. The CDR3 is 18 amino acids. CDR1 is MDHEN, CDR2 SYDVKM, per germline. The CDR3 spells CASSFQGANPPPSYEQYF. CDR3 nucleotides: TGTGCCAGCAGTTTCCAGGGGGCAAATCCCCCCCCGTCCTACGAGCAGTACTTC.

The chain uses TRBV4-1 and TRBJ1-1; D is unclear. CDR3 length: 15 amino acids. V lost 0 bases and J 4 bases, leaving 12 bases between the germline ends. Germline-derived CDR1 and CDR2 are MGHRA and YSYEKL. CDR3 sequence: CASSQEVAEVTEAFF. The CDR3, as DNA: TGCGCCAGCAGCCAAGAGGTTGCGGAGGTCACTGAAGCTTTCTTT.

V is TRBV28 and J is TRBJ1-5, with a weak D call TRBD1 (5 bases). CDR1 is MDHEN, CDR2 SYDVKM, per germline. The V and J ends lost 5 bases and 0 bases respectively, with 14 bases between them. The CDR3 has 16 residues. CDR3 loop: CASSVGRVYSNQPQHF. CDR3 DNA: TGTGCCAGCAGTGTGGGCAGGGTGTATAGCAATCAGCCCCAGCATTTT.

The CDR3 region is CASSKGIRTGANSPLHF. CDR3 bases: TGTGCCAGCAGCAAAGGCATCCGGACAGGGGCAAATTCACCCCTCCACTTT. V gene TRBV21-1 combines with J gene TRBJ1-6; the listed D gene, TRBD1, was not tested against the DNA. TRBV21-1 is a documented pseudogene. The CDR3 is 17 amino acids.

The J gene is TRBJ1-2, the V gene TRBV6-5; TRBD1 agrees at 12 bases. V trimming: 6 bases; J trimming: 8 bases; junction bases outside the gene matches: 7. This CDR3 region has 14 residues. Germline V gene lookup returns CDR1 MNHEY and CDR2 SVGAGI. The CDR3 here is CASSFTGTGGGYTF. CDR3 in DNA: TGTGCCAGCAGCTTCACCGGGACAGGGGGCGGCTACACCTTC.

The chain recombines TRBV18 with TRBJ2-7; 9 nucleotides line up with TRBD1. V was clipped by 4 bases and J by 5 bases; unmatched bases: 9. CDR3 length equals 15 residues. CDR1 is KGHSH, CDR2 LQKENI, per germline. The CDR3 reads CASSRPTGGPDEQYF. CDR3 in DNA: TGTGCCAGCTCACGACCGACAGGGGGGCCCGACGAGCAGTACTTC.

This clone was observed a handful of times. V and J are TRBV20-1 and TRBJ2-1; 8 positions agree with TRBD2. This CDR3 has 14 amino acids. The germline gives CDR1 DFQATT, CDR2 SNEGSKA (reference sequence). The trim removed 3 bases at V and 6 bases at J, leaving 7 bases unmatched. The DNA for the CDR3 is TGCAGTGCTAGTTCCGCGGGAGGTTCCAATGAGCAGTTCTTC. This translates into CSASSAGGSNEQFF.

V usage is TRBV7-2 and J usage is TRBJ2-7, with 7 nucleotides matching TRBD1. The germline V gene encodes CDR1 SGHTA and CDR2 FQGNSA. This CDR3 is built from 15 residues. The ends lost 5 bases at V and 0 bases at J; junction bases unmatched: 7. CDR3 nucleotide sequence: TGTGCCAGCAGCACGGGACAGTGGAGCTCCTACGAGCAGTACTTC. Translated: CASSTGQWSSYEQYF.

The chain combines TRBV6-2 or TRBV6-3 with TRBJ2-1; 10 bases match TRBD2. Germline loops: CDR1 MNHEY, CDR2 SVGEGT. This CDR3 spans 18 amino acids. Trimming removed 6 bases from V and 3 bases from J; junction bases left unmatched: 14. The CDR3 DNA follows: TGTGCCAGCAGCCCTAGAGGGCTAGCGGGAGTTAACTACAATGAGCAGTTCTTC. Translating it yields CASSPRGLAGVNYNEQFF.

Only a few counts were recorded for this clone. The gene calls are TRBV6-5 and TRBJ1-1; no clear D. This CDR3 has 13 residues. Germline V gene data show CDR1 as MNHEY and CDR2 as SVGAGI. V was cut by 4 bases and J by 1 base, with 7 bases left in between. The CDR3 region is CASSSGRNTEAFF. The CDR3 region has the DNA TGTGCCAGCAGTTCAGGCAGGAACACTGAAGCTTTCTTT.

The chain carries TRBV20-1 and TRBJ2-7; no clear D. CDR1 and CDR2 (germline): DFQATT, SNEGSKA (reference sequence). Trimming stripped 3 bases from V and 4 bases from J, with 19 bases between. The CDR3 extends over 15 amino acids. The DNA for the CDR3 is TGCAGTGCTAGTACCCCCTCCGCCGCCCAGTACGAGCAGTACTTC. Encoded protein: CSASTPSAAQYEQYF.

V gene TRBV7-9 combines with J gene TRBJ1-3, with 9 nucleotides matching TRBD1. V shed 5 bases, J shed 7 bases, and the junction held 9 bases outside the gene matches. The CDR3 sequence is 15 residues long. Germline V lookup: CDR1 SEHNR, CDR2 FQNEAQ (reference sequence). The CDR3, as DNA: TGTGCCAGCAGCCCGGCGGGGACAGGGCAGAACACCATATATTTT. Translation gives CASSPAGTGQNTIYF.

The CDR3 coding sequence is TGTGCCAGCAGCACGGACAGGCCCTCTGGGGCCAACGTCCTGACTTTC. Translation gives CASSTDRPSGANVLTF. The chain couples TRBV7-9 to TRBJ2-6; 7 nucleotides match TRBD1. The germline gives CDR1 SEHNR, CDR2 FQNEAQ (reference sequence). There are 16 residues in the CDR3. The V and J ends lost 5 bases and 0 bases, in that order; junction bases with no gene match: 4.